These 3 T cell receptor beta chains were all obtained from the same sample, sequenced in a study of blood T cells in healthy people across ages. Then a second PCR, running roughly 6 to 12 cycles, was carried out with a sample-barcoded 5' primer and a J-beta primer mix. From the 5' RACE reads, TCRdb called clonotypes with MiXCR, one entry per CDR3 protein. The table lists about 640,000 distinct CDR3 sequences, 58% of them singletons. The specimen sequenced was blood. These receptors were taken from a man aged 60-69 years in good health.

This sequence joins TRBV9 and TRBJ2-4; tentatively, D is TRBD1 (6 bases). The CDR3 has 13 amino acids. V gave up 0 bases and J gave up 13 bases, with 14 bases separating them. Germline V gene sequence: CDR1 SGDLS, CDR2 YYNGEE. The CDR3 reads CASSVAGQGQQYF. The CDR3 DNA sequence: TGTGCCAGCAGCGTAGCGGGGCAGGGGCAGCAGTACTTC.

This clonotype has a handful of counts. V gene TRBV27 combines with J gene TRBJ2-5; D is unclear. Trimming cost V 4 bases and J 5 bases, with 11 bases left between them. Germline V lookup: CDR1 MNHEY, CDR2 SMNVEV (reference sequence). The CDR3 is 13 residues long. CDR3 region: CASSSGIRETQYF. DNA of the CDR3: TGTGCCAGCAGTTCGGGTATTCGGGAGACCCAGTACTTC.

The CDR3 bases are TGTGCCAGCAGGGATGACAGTTCTCAGCCCCAGCATTTT. It encodes CASRDDSSQPQHF. This chain joins TRBV6-5 and TRBJ1-5; perhaps TRBD1 as D (5 bases). The V gene's germline CDR1 is MNHEY and CDR2 SVGAGI. The V end lost 6 bases, the J end lost 6 bases, and 12 bases lay between the germline ends. The CDR3 runs to 13 residues.